The sequence of this TCR beta chain was determined in a study of shared clonotypes between healthy human individuals (dated by TCRdb to 2020 to 2021). Broadly, across the study: The cohort comprised a couple of women and a few men aged 18 to 49 years. The study deeply sequenced blood TCR repertoires of several healthy adults to estimate repertoire size and the extent of clonotype sharing between individuals. Different laboratories and diverse techniques were used to prepare libraries and sequence TCR repertoires, to increase sequencing depth and limit assay-specific biases. Per donor, three plates each were used for CD4 naive and CD4 memory, two for CD8 naive, and one for CD8 memory. Each donor's leukapheresis produced roughly between about 0.9 and 9.5 billion PBMCs.

TCR CDR3 regions were amplified from genomic DNA by multiplex PCR using the deep immunoSEQ assay. Extracted genomic DNA from each cell subset was spread evenly across all wells of several immunoSEQ 96-well plates, with each plate serving as a replicate. For sorted subsets, each replicate PCR was loaded with 200 ng genomic DNA, equivalent to roughly 30,000 T cell genomes. The purified libraries were quantified using a Qubit 3.0 fluorometer, sized with a Bioanalyzer 2100, and then quantified again using the KAPA Library Quantification kit. Every immunoSEQ 96-well plate was sequenced on a dedicated single-read 150-cycle Illumina NextSeq 550 flow cell. The paper's processing steps were these. Because only junctional sequences without quality scores were contained in the immunoSEQ output, filtering matching that applied to full-length reads could not be performed. To assign V/J genes and CDR3, sequences were annotated using PyIR, a Python wrapper for IgBLAST v1.9, with IMGT germline references. Reads were filtered out if the reads had weak V/J assignments (E-value above 1e-6), no CDR3, stop codons, out-of-frame junctions, or ambiguous translated residues. V3J clonotypes were defined as sequences sharing the same inferred V gene, J gene, and CDR3 amino acid sequence. Percentage overlap between repertoires was computed as shared unique clonotypes divided by the size of the smaller repertoire. Repertoire richness was assessed with RTK rarefaction, the Chao1 estimator, and Recon v2.1 estimates of unobserved clonotypes. OLGA was used to compute generation probabilities for all TCRbeta clonotypes that the gDNA method yielded from a few donors. This is the immuneACCESS table as TCRdb keeps it, with only in-frame sequences that have V and J called. A part of the clones is gone; compared with another copy, unresolved V genes explain less than half, and the rest is unexplained. V and J calls plus clone size are reproduced from that table; the DNA served to infer D and trimming. The sample table records millions of clones; approximately 94% of these occur just once. The ten top clones hold more than 0.95% of the sample.

V loses 1 base at its end and J loses 3 bases; junction bases beyond the gene matches: 5. Sequences MGHRA (CDR1) and YSYEKL (CDR2) are obtained from the germline V gene. The CDR3, from cysteine to phenylalanine, totals 15 residues. Only the CDR3 portion is preserved as DNA: 45 bases, with reading frame beginning at the first base. The sample holds one count of this clone. Its cognate antigen has yet to be identified. No base quality information exists; no much larger clone differs at one position. Summary of the overall study and its limitations: Pairwise subsampling indicated that sequencing depth was expected to affect the degree of clonotype sharing among donors. Compared with non-shared clonotypes, the clonotypes found in all four sorted-subset donors had higher generation probabilities. Estimated clonotype richness was generally larger for naive than for memory subsets. Incomplete sequencing was indicated by rarefaction of sorted-subset datasets, despite the large sequencing depth. The small number of donors limited the genetic and exposure-history diversity represented. Across four donors, 4.5% to 6.5% of naive CD4, around 3.5% of naive CD8, about 2.3% of memory CD4, and 0.4% to 0.45% of memory CD8 clonotypes were shared. Sampling was limited to blood, and TCR repertoires in tissue likely differ from TCR repertoires in blood.

For the CD8 naive samples, CD45RO-negative cells were positively selected for CCR7, yielding a CD45RA+CCR7+ population from which TemRA cells were excluded. Donors were healthy HIV-negative adults with no recently reported acute infections or vaccinations. Every donor was a Caucasian adult residing in Nashville, Tennessee, USA. Blood was obtained by leukapheresis, after which PBMCs were separated by Ficoll-Histopaque density gradient centrifugation and cryopreserved in liquid nitrogen vapor phase. Purity and quantity of every magnetically sorted T cell population were checked by analytical flow cytometry. From each sorted fraction, genomic DNA was isolated and quantified by UV absorbance on a Nanodrop 2000c.

This chain joins TRBV4-1 to TRBJ2-7, and TRBD1 aligns with 8 junction nucleotides. What was sequenced was naive CD8+ T cells sorted from blood. The intended sense of this specimen's cell subset or site label: CD45RA+CCR7+. This TCR was recovered from a man in his late teens or twenties in good health. The CDR3 is CASSQVTGQGYEQYF. In nucleotide form, the sequence is TGCGCCAGCAGCCAAGTTACAGGACAGGGCTACGAGCAGTACTTC.